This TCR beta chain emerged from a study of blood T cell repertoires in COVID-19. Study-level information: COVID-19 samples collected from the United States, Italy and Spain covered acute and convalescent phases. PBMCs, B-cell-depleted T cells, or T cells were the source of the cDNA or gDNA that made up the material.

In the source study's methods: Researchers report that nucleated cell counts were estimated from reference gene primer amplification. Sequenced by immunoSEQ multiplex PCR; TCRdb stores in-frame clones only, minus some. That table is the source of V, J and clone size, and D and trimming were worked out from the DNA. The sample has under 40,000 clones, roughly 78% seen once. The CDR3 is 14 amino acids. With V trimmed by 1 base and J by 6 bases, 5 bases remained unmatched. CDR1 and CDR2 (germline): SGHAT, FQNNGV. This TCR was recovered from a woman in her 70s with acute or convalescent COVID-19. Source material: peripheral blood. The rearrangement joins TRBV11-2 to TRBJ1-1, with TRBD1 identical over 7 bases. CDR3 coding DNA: TGTGCCAGCAGCTTAGCGGTACAGGGGTCTGAAGCTTTCTTT. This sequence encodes CASSLAVQGSEAFF.